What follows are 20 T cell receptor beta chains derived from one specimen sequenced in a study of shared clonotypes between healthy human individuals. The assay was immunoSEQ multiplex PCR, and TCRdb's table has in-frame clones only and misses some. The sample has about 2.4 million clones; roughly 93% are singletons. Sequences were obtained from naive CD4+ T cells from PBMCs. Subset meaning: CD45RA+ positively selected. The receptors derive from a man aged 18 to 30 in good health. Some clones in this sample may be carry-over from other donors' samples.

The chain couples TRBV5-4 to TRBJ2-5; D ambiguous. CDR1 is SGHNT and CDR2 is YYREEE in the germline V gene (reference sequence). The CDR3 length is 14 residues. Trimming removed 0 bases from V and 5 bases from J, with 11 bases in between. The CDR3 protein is CASSLELSRETQYF. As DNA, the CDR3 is TGTGCCAGCAGCTTGGAGCTTAGCAGGGAGACCCAGTACTTC.

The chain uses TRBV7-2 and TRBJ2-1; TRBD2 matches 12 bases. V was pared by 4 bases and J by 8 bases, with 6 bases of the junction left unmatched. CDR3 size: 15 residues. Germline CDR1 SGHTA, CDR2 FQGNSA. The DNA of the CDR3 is TGTGCCAGCAGCTCCTGGACTAGCGGGATGGATGAGCAGTTCTTC. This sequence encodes CASSSWTSGMDEQFF.

This CDR3 is CASSPGLAGVELFF. In DNA form, the CDR3 reads TGTGCCAGCAGCCCGGGACTAGCGGGAGTTGAGCTGTTTTTT. This chain joins TRBV7-3 and TRBJ2-2; 14 bases match TRBD2. Germline V gives CDR1 SGHTA, CDR2 FQGTGA. The CDR3 consists of 14 residues. J lost 11 bases, V lost 5 bases, and 4 bases had no gene match.

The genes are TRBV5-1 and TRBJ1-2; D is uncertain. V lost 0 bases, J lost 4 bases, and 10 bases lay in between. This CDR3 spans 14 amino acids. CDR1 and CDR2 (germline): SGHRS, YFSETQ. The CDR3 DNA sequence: TGCGCCAGCAGCTTGGGGGGTACCTTCTATGGCTACACCTTC. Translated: CASSLGGTFYGYTF.

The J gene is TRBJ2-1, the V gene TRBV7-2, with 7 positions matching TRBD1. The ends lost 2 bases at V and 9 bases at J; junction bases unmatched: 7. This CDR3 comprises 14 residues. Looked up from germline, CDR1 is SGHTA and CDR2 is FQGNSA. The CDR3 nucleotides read TGTGCCAGCAGCTTATCTCCAGGGGGTCTTGAGCAGTTCTTC. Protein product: CASSLSPGGLEQFF.

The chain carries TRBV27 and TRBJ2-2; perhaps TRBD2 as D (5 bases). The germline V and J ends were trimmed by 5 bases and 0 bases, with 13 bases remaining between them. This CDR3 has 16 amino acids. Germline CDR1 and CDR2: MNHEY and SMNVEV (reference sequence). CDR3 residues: CASSQLRDPNTGELFF. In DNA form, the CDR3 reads TGTGCCAGCAGTCAACTCCGGGATCCGAACACCGGGGAGCTGTTTTTT.

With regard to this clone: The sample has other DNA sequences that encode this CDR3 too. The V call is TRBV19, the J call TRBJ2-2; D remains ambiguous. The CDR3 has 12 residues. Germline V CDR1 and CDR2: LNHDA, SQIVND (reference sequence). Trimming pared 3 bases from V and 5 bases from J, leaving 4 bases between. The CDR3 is CASSILTGELFF. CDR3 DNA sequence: TGTGCCAGTAGTATTTTAACCGGGGAGCTGTTTTTT.

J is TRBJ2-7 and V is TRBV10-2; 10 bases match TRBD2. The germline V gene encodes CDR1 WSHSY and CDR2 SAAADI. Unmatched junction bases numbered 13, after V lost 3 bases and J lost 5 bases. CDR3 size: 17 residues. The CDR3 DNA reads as TGCGCCAGCAGTGACCCGAGGGGACTAGCGTGGGGAGACGAGCAGTACTTC. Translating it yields CASSDPRGLAWGDEQYF.

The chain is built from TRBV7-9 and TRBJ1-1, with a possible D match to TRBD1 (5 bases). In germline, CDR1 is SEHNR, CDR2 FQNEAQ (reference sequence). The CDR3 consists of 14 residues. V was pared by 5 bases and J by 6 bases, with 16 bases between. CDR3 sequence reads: CASSTHEWDAEAFF. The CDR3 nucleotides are TGTGCCAGCAGCACCCATGAATGGGACGCTGAAGCTTTCTTT.

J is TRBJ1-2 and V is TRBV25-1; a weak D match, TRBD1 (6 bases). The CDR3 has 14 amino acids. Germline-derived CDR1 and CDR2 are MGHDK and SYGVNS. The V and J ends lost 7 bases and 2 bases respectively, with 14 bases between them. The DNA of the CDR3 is TGTGCCAGCACTACAAGCGGGACAAACTATGGCTACACCTTC. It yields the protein CASTTSGTNYGYTF.

Here the CDR3 DNA reads TGTGCCAGCAGTTGGCCGGGACAGGGGGCTTATTATGGCTACACCTTC. Translating it yields CASSWPGQGAYYGYTF. The chain has TRBV6-6 and TRBJ1-2; 12 nucleotides agree with TRBD1. CDR3 length: 16 residues. With 4 bases clipped from V and 5 bases from J, the junction kept 8 bases outside the gene matches. Germline values: CDR1 MNHNY, CDR2 SVGAGI (reference sequence).

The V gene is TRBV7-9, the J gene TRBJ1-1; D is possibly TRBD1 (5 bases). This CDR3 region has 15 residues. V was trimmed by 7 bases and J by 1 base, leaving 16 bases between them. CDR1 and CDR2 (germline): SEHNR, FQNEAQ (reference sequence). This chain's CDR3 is CASNTAGGKNTEAFF. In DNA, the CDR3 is TGTGCCAGCAACACGGCCGGGGGAAAGAACACTGAAGCTTTCTTT.

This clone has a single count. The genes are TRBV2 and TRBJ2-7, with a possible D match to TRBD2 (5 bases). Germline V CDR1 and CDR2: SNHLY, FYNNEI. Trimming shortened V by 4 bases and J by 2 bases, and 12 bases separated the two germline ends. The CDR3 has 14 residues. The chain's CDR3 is CASSAGLAPYEQYF. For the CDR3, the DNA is TGTGCCAGCAGTGCTGGGCTAGCCCCCTACGAGCAGTACTTC. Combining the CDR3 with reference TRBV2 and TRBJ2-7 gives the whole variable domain EPEVTQTPSHQVTQMGQEVILRCVPISNHLYFYWYRQILGQKVEFLVSFYNNEISEKSEIFDDQFSVERPDGSNFTLKIRSTKLEDSAMYFCASSAGLAPYEQYFGPGTRLTVT.

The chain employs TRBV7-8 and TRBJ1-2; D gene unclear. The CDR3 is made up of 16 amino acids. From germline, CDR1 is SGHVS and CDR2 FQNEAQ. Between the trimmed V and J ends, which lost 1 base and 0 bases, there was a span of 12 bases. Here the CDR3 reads CASSLVGSAANYGYTF. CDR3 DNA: TGTGCCAGCAGCTTAGTAGGGTCGGCAGCTAACTATGGCTACACCTTC.

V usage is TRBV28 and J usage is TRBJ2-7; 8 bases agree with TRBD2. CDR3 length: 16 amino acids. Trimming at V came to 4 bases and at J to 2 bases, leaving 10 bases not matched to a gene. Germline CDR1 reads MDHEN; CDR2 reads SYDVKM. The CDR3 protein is CASSYKLSGGTYEQYF. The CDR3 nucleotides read TGTGCCAGCAGTTATAAATTATCGGGAGGGACCTACGAGCAGTACTTC.

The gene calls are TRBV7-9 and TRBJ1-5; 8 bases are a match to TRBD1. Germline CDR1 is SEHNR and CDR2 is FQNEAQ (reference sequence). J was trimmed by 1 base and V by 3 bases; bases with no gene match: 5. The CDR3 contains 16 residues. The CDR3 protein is CASSFGSGGSNQPQHF. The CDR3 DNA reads TGTGCCAGCAGCTTTGGGTCAGGGGGCAGCAATCAGCCCCAGCATTTT.

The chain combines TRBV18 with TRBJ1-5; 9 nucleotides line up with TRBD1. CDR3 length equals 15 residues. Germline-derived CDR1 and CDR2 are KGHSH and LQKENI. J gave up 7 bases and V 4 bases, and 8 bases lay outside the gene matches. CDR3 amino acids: CASSQPGTGNQPQHF. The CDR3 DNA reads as TGTGCCAGCTCACAACCCGGGACAGGGAACCAGCCCCAGCATTTT. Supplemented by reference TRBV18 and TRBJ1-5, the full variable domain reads NAGVMQNPRHLVRRRGQEARLRCSPMKGHSHVYWYRQLPEEGLKFMVYLQKENIIDESGMPKERFSAEFPKEGPSILRIQQVVRGDSAAYFCASSQPGTGNQPQHFGDGTRLSIL.

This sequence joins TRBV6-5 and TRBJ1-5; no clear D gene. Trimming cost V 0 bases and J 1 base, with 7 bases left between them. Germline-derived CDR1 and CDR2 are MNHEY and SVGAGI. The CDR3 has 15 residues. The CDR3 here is CASSYSTPSNQPQHF. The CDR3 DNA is TGTGCCAGCAGTTACTCGACACCCAGCAATCAGCCCCAGCATTTT.

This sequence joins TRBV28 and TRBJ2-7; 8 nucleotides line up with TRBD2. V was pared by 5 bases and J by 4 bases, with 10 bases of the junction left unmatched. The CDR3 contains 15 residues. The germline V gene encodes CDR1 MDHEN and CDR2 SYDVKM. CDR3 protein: CASSVSGTRRYEQYF. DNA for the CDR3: TGTGCCAGCAGTGTCTCCGGGACTAGGAGGTACGAGCAGTACTTC.

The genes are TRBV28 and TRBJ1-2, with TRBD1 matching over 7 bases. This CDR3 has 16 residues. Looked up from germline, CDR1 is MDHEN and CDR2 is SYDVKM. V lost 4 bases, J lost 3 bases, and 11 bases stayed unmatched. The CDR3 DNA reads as TGTGCCAGCAGTTACAAGATACCCGGGACAGACTATGGCTACACCTTC. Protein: CASSYKIPGTDYGYTF.